A single sample is the source of the 20 T cell receptor beta chains below, sequenced in a study of T cell repertoires in cytomegalovirus infection. TCRdb independently ran MiXCR on the reads; one entry per CDR3 protein. The sample has some 350,000 distinct CDR3 sequences, 15% to 20% seen once. The sequenced sample consisted of PBMCs. These receptors came from a human donor in good health (CMV status not recorded). Some clones in this sample may be carry-over from other donors' samples.

This clonotype was counted many times. The chain is built from TRBV28 and TRBJ2-7, with TRBD1 matching 8 bases. This CDR3 is 12 amino acids long. Germline CDR1 is MDHEN and CDR2 is SYDVKM. Trimming took 9 bases from V and 2 from J; bases not matched to a gene: 3. Written as DNA, the CDR3 is TGTGCCAGTTGGGACAGGCCCTACGAGCAGTACTTC. Protein: CASWDRPYEQYF.

This clonotype has ten or more counts. The chain links TRBV7-2 to TRBJ2-3; D could derive from TRBD1 or TRBD2 (6 bases each). Looked up from germline, CDR1 is SGHTA and CDR2 is FQGNSA. The V end was cut by 5 bases, the J end by 6 bases, with 15 bases between. The CDR3 spans 14 residues. CDR3 bases: TGTGCCAGCAGCGTAGTGGGGGGCGACGATACGCAGTATTTT. Its translation is CASSVVGGDDTQYF. The variable domain in full, completed from reference TRBV7-2 and TRBJ2-3, reads GAGVSQSPSNKVTEKGKDVELRCDPISGHTALYWYRQSLGQGLEFLIYFQGNSAPDKSGLPSDRFSAERTGGSVSTLTIQRTQQEDSAVYLCASSVVGGDDTQYFGPGTRLTVL.

This clonotype has ten or more counts. This sequence joins TRBV7-2 and TRBJ2-3, with TRBD2 matching over 9 bases. The ends lost 0 bases at V and 5 bases at J; junction bases unmatched: 3. CDR1 and CDR2 from the germline V gene are SGHTA and FQGNSA. The CDR3 has 15 residues. This CDR3 is CASSLAGLAGDTQYF. CDR3 DNA: TGTGCCAGCAGCTTAGCGGGACTAGCTGGAGATACGCAGTATTTT. The whole variable domain, remainder taken from reference TRBV7-2 and TRBJ2-3, is GAGVSQSPSNKVTEKGKDVELRCDPISGHTALYWYRQSLGQGLEFLIYFQGNSAPDKSGLPSDRFSAERTGGSVSTLTIQRTQQEDSAVYLCASSLAGLAGDTQYFGPGTRLTVL.

The rearrangement joins TRBV29-1 to TRBJ2-1; the D is unclear. With 0 bases removed from V and 4 bases from J, the gap between germline ends came to 13 bases. CDR3 size: 15 residues. The germline V gene has CDR1 SQVTM and CDR2 ANQGSEA. CDR3 protein: CSVEDRILRYNEQFF. CDR3 sequence (DNA): TGCAGCGTTGAAGATCGTATACTTAGATACAATGAGCAGTTCTTC.

The CDR3 nucleotides read TGTGCCAGCAGTCAGCCAGGGGGCGACTATGGCTACACCTTC. Its translation is CASSQPGGDYGYTF. V gene TRBV28 combines with J gene TRBJ1-2; 8 nucleotides align to TRBD1. The CDR3 is 14 residues long. V dropped 5 bases and J dropped 3; count of bases not matched to a gene: 5. CDR1 and CDR2 (germline): MDHEN, SYDVKM.

This clonotype showed up just a few times. CDR3 residues: CSVVKGMGNTEAFF. The DNA of the CDR3 is TGCAGCGTTGTCAAGGGGATGGGGAACACTGAAGCTTTCTTT. The chain combines TRBV29-1 with TRBJ1-1; D possibly corresponds to TRBD1 (5 bases). Germline V gives CDR1 SQVTM, CDR2 ANQGSEA. V was trimmed by 4 bases and J by 1 base, leaving 13 bases between them. This CDR3 spans 14 amino acids.

This chain links TRBV12-3 or TRBV12-4 with TRBJ1-1; 8 bases are a match to TRBD1. After removal of 2 bases from V and 8 bases from J, the junction contained 4 bases not matched to a gene. The CDR3 runs to 13 residues. CDR3 bases: TGTGCCAGCAGTTTATCCTGGACAGGGGAAGCTTTCTTT. It is translated as CASSLSWTGEAFF.

This clonotype was picked up a small number of times. The chain couples TRBV20-1 to TRBJ1-1; 7 bases are a match to TRBD1. Unmatched junction bases numbered 11, after V lost 3 bases and J lost 7 bases. This CDR3 spans 14 amino acids. Germline V gives CDR1 DFQATT, CDR2 SNEGSKA (reference sequence). The DNA for the CDR3 is TGCAGTGCTAGTAGGGGGCTGAATCGAAATGAAGCTTTCTTT. This sequence encodes CSASRGLNRNEAFF.

This sequence joins TRBV6-1 and TRBJ2-7; D unresolved. V lost 6 bases, J lost 3 bases, and 18 bases lay in between. The V gene's germline CDR1 is MNHNS and CDR2 SASEGT. The CDR3 runs 15 residues. CDR3: CASSPDNLMGYEQYF. The CDR3 DNA reads TGTGCCAGCAGCCCCGACAACCTAATGGGCTACGAGCAGTACTTC.

The rearrangement joins TRBV7-6 to TRBJ1-4; D is unclear. Germline V gives CDR1 SGHVS, CDR2 FNYEAQ. Trimming cost V 2 bases and J 5 bases, with 12 bases left between them. This CDR3 is 15 amino acids long. The CDR3 sequence is CASSLYLDPNEKLFF. CDR3 nucleotide sequence: TGTGCCAGCAGCTTATATCTGGACCCCAATGAAAAACTGTTTTTT.

V is TRBV5-5 and J is TRBJ1-6; D remains unclear. Trimming shortened V by 4 bases and J by 9 bases, and 14 bases separated the two germline ends. The CDR3 is 14 amino acids. Germline V gives CDR1 SGHKS, CDR2 YYEKEE (reference sequence). CDR3 bases: TGTGCCAGCAGCGCTGGGGTGCGGCTTTCACCCCTCCACTTT. Encoded protein: CASSAGVRLSPLHF.

The chain is built from TRBV2 and TRBJ1-1; TRBD1 matches at 7 bases. Trimming took 4 bases from V and 5 from J; bases not matched to a gene: 4. The CDR3 has 13 amino acids. The germline gives CDR1 SNHLY, CDR2 FYNNEI. Here the CDR3 reads CASSGGGRTEAFF. Here the CDR3 DNA reads TGTGCCAGCAGTGGAGGGGGCAGAACTGAAGCTTTCTTT.

The chain carries TRBV7-9 and TRBJ1-2; D not certain. V was pared by 4 bases and J by 2 bases, with 14 bases between. Germline V gene data show CDR1 as SEHNR and CDR2 as FQNEAQ (reference sequence). The CDR3 is 15 amino acids. The CDR3 nucleotides read TGTGCCAGCAGCTCCATCCGACGAAAAAACTATGGCTACACCTTC. This encodes CASSSIRRKNYGYTF.

In its sample, this clonotype was seen many times. V usage is TRBV5-5 and J usage is TRBJ2-7; D is undetermined. CDR3 length: 13 amino acids. In germline, CDR1 is SGHKS, CDR2 YYEKEE (reference sequence). Trimming removed 0 bases at V and 6 bases at J, with 10 bases between. CDR3 DNA: TGTGCCAGCAGCTTGGACCCCCTTAGCGAGCAGTACTTC. This translates into CASSLDPLSEQYF.

This clonotype was seen repeatedly, ten times or more. This sequence joins TRBV7-8 and TRBJ2-1; D call uncertain. Trimming left V 6 bases short and J 10 bases short, with 16 bases between. The CDR3 spans 13 residues. Germline lookup yields CDR1 SGHVS and CDR2 FQNEAQ. CDR3 nucleotides: TGTGCCAGCAGTTTACCACTGTCATGGGAGCAGTTCTTC. Translated: CASSLPLSWEQFF. The entire variable domain, with the rest obtained from reference TRBV7-8 and TRBJ2-1, is as follows: GAGVSQSPRYKVAKRGQDVALRCDPISGHVSLFWYQQALGQGPEFLTYFQNEAQLDKSGLPSDRFFAERPEGSVSTLKIQRTQQEDSAVYLCASSLPLSWEQFFGPGTRLTVL.

The CDR3 DNA is TGTGCCAGCAGCCCGCGCGCTAACCGTTTGGAGACCCAGTACTTC. It encodes CASSPRANRLETQYF. The chain is built from TRBV11-2 and TRBJ2-5; D is unresolved. The V and J ends lost 5 bases and 5 bases respectively, with 18 bases between them. This CDR3 spans 15 amino acids. CDR1 is SGHAT, CDR2 FQNNGV, per germline.

The V gene is TRBV7-9, the J gene TRBJ2-1, with TRBD1 identical over 11 bases. Trimming at V came to 5 bases and at J to 4 bases, leaving 7 bases not matched to a gene. Per the germline V gene, CDR1 is SEHNR and CDR2 is FQNEAQ (reference sequence). The CDR3 runs 16 residues. The CDR3 reads CASSHAGTGGYNEQFF. The CDR3 coding sequence is TGTGCCAGCAGCCATGCCGGGACAGGGGGATACAATGAGCAGTTCTTC.

Many counts were recorded for this clonotype. This sequence joins TRBV27 and TRBJ1-2; no clear D. The V end was cut by 6 bases, the J end by 0 bases, with 8 bases between. This CDR3 spans 13 amino acids. Germline V gene sequence: CDR1 MNHEY, CDR2 SMNVEV (reference sequence). The CDR3 sequence is CASRLRSNYGYTF. CDR3 nucleotide sequence: TGTGCCAGCAGGCTGAGATCTAACTATGGCTACACCTTC.

The V gene is TRBV5-4, the J gene TRBJ2-1; no firm D call. This CDR3 spans 12 amino acids. V dropped 4 bases and J dropped 11 bases, with 13 bases sitting between them. CDR1 SGHNT and CDR2 YYREEE come from the germline V gene (reference sequence). CDR3 nucleotides: TGTGCCAGCAGCCTTAGTTCAGTCCAGCAGTTCTTC. The encoded protein is CASSLSSVQQFF.

This clonotype has at least ten counts. J is TRBJ1-1 and V is TRBV7-9, with D unresolved. This CDR3 is built from 13 residues. CDR1 and CDR2 (germline): SEHNR, FQNEAQ (reference sequence). V shed 2 bases and J shed 1 base, with 5 bases lying between them. For the CDR3, the DNA is TGTGCCAGCAGCTTAAAAGAGAACACTGAAGCTTTCTTT. Protein sequence: CASSLKENTEAFF.